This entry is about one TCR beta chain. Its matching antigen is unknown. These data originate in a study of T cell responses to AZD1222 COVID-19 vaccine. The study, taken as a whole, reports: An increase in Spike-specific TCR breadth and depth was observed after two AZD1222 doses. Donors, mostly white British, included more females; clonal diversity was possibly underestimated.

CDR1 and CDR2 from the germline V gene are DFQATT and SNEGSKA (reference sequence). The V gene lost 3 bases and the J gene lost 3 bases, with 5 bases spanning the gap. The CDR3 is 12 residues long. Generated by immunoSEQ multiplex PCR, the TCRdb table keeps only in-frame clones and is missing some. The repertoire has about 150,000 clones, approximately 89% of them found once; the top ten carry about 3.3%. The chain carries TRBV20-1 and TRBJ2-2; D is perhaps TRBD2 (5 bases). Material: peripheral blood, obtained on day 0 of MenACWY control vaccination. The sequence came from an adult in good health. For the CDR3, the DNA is TGCAGTGCTAGTAGCGACACCGGGGAGCTGTTTTTT. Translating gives CSASSDTGELFF.